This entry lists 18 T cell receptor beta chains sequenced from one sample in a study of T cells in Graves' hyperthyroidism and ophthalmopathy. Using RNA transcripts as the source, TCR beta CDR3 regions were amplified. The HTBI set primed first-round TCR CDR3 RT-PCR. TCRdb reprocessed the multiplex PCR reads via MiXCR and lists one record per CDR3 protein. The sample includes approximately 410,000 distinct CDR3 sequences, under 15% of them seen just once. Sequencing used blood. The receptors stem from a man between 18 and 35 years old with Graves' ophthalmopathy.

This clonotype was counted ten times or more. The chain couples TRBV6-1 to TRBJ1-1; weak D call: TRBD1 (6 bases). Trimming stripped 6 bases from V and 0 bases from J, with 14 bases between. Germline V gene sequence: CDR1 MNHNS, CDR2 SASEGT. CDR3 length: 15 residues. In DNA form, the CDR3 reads TGTGCCAGCAGAGGGGGGGGACTCATGAACACTGAAGCTTTCTTT. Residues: CASRGGGLMNTEAFF.

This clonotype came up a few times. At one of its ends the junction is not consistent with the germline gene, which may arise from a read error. This CDR3 reads CASSQDSGGPSYGQYF. CDR3 DNA sequence: TGTGCCAGCAGCCAAGATTCGGGGGGTCCCTCCTACGGGCAGTACTTC. The chain couples TRBV3-1 to TRBJ2-7; 7 bases map to TRBD2. The CDR3 covers 16 residues. Germline V lookup: CDR1 LGHDT, CDR2 YNNKEL (reference sequence).

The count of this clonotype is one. The CDR3 here is CASGRDQPQHF. The CDR3 bases are TGTGCCAGCGGCAGGGATCAGCCCCAGCATTTT. This chain links TRBV6-2 or TRBV6-3 with TRBJ1-5; a weak D match, TRBD1 (5 bases). Germline CDR1 and CDR2: MNHEY and SVGEGT. V was clipped by 8 bases and J by 5 bases, with 7 bases between them. The CDR3 length is 11 residues.

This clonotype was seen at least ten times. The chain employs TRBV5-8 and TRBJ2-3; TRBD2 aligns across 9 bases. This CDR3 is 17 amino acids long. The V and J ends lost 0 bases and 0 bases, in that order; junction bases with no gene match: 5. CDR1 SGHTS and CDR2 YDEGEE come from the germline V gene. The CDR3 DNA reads TGTGCCAGCAGCTTGGGAACTAGCGGGTCTAGCACAGATACGCAGTATTTT. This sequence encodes CASSLGTSGSSTDTQYF.

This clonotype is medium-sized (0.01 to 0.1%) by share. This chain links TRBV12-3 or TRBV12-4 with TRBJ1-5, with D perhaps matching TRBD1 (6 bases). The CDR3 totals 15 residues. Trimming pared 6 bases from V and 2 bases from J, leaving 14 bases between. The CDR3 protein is CASSPKGVGNQPQHF. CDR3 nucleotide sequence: TGTGCCAGCAGCCCTAAGGGGGTCGGCAATCAGCCCCAGCATTTT.

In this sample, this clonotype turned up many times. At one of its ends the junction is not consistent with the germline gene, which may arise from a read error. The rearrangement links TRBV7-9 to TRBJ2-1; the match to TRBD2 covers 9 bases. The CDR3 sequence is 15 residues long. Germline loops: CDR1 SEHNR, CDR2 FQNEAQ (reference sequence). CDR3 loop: CASSLAGLTYNEQFF. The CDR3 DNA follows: TGTGCCAGCAGCCTAGCGGGATTAACCTACAATGAGCAGTTCTTC.

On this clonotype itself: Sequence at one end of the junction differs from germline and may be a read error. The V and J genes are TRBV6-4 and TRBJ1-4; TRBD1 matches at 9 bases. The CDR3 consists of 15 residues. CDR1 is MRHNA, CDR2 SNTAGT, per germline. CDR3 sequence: CASSDGSGQGEKLFF. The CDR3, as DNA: TGCGCCAGCAGTGACGGATCGGGACAGGGTGAAAAACTGTTTTTT.

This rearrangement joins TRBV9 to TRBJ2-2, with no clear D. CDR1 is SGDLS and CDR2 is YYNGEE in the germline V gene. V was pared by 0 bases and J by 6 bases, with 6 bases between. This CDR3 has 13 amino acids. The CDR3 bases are TGTGCCAGCAGCGTAGCCCAGGCCGGGGAGCTGTTTTTT. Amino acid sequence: CASSVAQAGELFF.

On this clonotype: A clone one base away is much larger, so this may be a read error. CDR3 DNA sequence: TGTGCCAGCAGTGACTCGGAGCGGGGGCTCTACGAGCGGTACTTC. Protein: CASSDSERGLYERYF. This rearrangement joins TRBV6-2 or TRBV6-3 to TRBJ2-7; 8 bases are shared with TRBD2. The CDR3 is 15 amino acids. CDR1 is MNHEY and CDR2 is SVGEGT in the germline V gene.

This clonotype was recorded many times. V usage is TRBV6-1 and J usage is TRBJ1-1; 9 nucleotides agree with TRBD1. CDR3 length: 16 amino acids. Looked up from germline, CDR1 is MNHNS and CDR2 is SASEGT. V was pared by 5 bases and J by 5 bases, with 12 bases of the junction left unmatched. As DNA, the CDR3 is TGTGCCAGCAGTTATTTTGGGACAGGGAGTTTTACTGAAGCTTTCTTT. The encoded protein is CASSYFGTGSFTEAFF.

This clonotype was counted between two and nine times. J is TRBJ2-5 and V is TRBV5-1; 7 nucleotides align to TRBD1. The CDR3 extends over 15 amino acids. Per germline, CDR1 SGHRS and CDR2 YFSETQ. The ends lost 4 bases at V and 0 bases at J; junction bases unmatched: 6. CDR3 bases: TGCGCCAGCAGCGGTACGGGACAGTACCAAGAGACCCAGTACTTC. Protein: CASSGTGQYQETQYF.

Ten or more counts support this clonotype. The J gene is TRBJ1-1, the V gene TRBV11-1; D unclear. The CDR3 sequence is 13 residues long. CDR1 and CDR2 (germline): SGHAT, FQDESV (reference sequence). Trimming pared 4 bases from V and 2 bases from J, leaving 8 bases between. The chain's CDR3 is CASSSQVNTEAFF. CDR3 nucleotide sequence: TGTGCCAGCAGCTCGCAGGTTAACACTGAAGCTTTCTTT.

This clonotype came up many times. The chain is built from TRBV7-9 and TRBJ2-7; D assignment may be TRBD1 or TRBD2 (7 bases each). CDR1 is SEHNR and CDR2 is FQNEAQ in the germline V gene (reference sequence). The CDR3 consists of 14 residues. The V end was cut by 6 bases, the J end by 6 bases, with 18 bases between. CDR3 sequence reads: CASRTREGAGEQYF. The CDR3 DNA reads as TGTGCCAGCAGGACCAGGGAGGGGGCTGGCGAGCAGTACTTC.

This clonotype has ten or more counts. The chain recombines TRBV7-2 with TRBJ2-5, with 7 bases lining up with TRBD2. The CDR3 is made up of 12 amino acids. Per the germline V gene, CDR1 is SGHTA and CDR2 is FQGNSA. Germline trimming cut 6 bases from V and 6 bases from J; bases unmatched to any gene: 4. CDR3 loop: CASSTSAQTQYF. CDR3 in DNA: TGTGCCAGCAGTACTAGCGCGCAGACCCAGTACTTC. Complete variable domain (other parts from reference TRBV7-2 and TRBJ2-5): GAGVSQSPSNKVTEKGKDVELRCDPISGHTALYWYRQSLGQGLEFLIYFQGNSAPDKSGLPSDRFSAERTGGSVSTLTIQRTQQEDSAVYLCASSTSAQTQYFGPGTRLLVL.

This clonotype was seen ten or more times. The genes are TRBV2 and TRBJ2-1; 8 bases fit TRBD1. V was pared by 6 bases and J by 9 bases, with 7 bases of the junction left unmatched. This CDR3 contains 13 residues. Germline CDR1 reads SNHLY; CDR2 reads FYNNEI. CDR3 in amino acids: CASSWTGLLEQFF. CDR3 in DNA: TGTGCCAGCAGCTGGACAGGGTTGCTTGAGCAGTTCTTC. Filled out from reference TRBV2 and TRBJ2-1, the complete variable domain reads EPEVTQTPSHQVTQMGQEVILRCVPISNHLYFYWYRQILGQKVEFLVSFYNNEISEKSEIFDDQFSVERPDGSNFTLKIRSTKLEDSAMYFCASSWTGLLEQFFGPGTRLTVL.

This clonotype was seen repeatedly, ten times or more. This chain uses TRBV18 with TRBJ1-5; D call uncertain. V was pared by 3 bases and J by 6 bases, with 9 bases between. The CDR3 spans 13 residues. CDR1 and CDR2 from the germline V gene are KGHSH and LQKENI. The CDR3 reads CASSPGYGQPQHF. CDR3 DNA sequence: TGTGCCAGCTCACCGGGGTACGGTCAGCCCCAGCATTTT.

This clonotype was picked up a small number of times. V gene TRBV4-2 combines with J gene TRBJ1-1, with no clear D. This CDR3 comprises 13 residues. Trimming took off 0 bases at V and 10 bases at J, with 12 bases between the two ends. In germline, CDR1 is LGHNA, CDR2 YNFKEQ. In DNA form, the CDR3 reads TGTGCCAGCAGCCAAGAGGACCGACGGGGAGCTTTCTTT. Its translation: CASSQEDRRGAFF.

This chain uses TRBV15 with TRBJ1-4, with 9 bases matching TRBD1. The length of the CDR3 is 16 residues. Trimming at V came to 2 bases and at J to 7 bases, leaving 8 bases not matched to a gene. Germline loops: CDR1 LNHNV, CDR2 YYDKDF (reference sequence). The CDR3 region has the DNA TGTGCCACCAGCAGAAATACGGGACAGGGCGGTGAAAAACTGTTTTTT. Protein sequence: CATSRNTGQGGEKLFF.